This T cell receptor beta chain was identified during a study of T cells after yellow fever vaccination. Study-wide results and caveats: In post-booster samples, most primary-vaccination clones reappeared (approximately 96% CD4, 70% to 90% CD8). Researchers cautioned that FACS-sorted repertoires could harbor abundant clonotypes contaminating from the bulk population.

Worth noting for this clonotype: Antigen specificity is unknown.

The trim removed 4 bases at V and 2 bases at J, leaving 9 bases unmatched. Per germline, CDR1 MNHNS and CDR2 SASEGT. The CDR3 is 17 amino acids. Using its own MiXCR run on the 5' RACE reads, TCRdb lists one record per CDR3 protein. The sample has 300,000 to 400,000 distinct CDR3 sequences, 8.7% seen once. Sequencing was performed on PBMCs, taken on the day of the first yellow fever vaccination. The chain is built from TRBV6-1 and TRBJ2-7, with 12 bases aligning to TRBD1. This TCR was recovered from a man aged 18 to 29 who received the YFV17D yellow fever vaccine. DNA for the CDR3: TGTGCCAGCAGTGCCCTTATGGGACAGGGGGCCCCCTACGAGCAGTACTTC. Protein sequence: CASSALMGQGAPYEQYF.